The clone carrying this T cell receptor beta chain has a single count. This sample is drawn from a study of blood T cells in healthy people across ages. The second PCR ran roughly 6 to 11 cycles with a sample-barcoded 5' primer and J-beta primers. TCRdb analysed the 5' RACE reads with MiXCR anew, one entry per CDR3 protein. The data contain under 1,000,000 distinct CDR3 sequences, around 36% of them singletons. V shed 4 bases and J 1 base; nucleotides not matched to a gene: 9. The CDR3 totals 17 residues. Germline V lookup: CDR1 SNHLY, CDR2 FYNNEI. The sequenced sample consisted of blood. The source of this sequence is a man between 18 and 35 years old in good health. The chain combines TRBV2 with TRBJ2-1, with TRBD1 matching 8 bases. CDR3 sequence reads: CASSGAGGEGSYNEQFF. The CDR3 coding sequence is TGTGCCAGCAGTGGGGCAGGGGGCGAAGGATCCTACAATGAGCAGTTCTTC.